Listed here is a single TCR beta chain. These data come from a study of blood T cell repertoires in COVID-19. About the study: Nucleic acid was either cDNA or gDNA, and it came from T cells, B-cell-depleted T cells, or PBMCs.

V was pared by 3 bases and J by 0 bases, with 5 bases of the junction left unmatched. The CDR3 spans 16 residues. Germline V gene sequence: CDR1 LGHDT, CDR2 YNNKEL (reference sequence). Per the original data handling: Scientists estimated how many nucleated cells there were by amplifying reference gene primers. Profiled with immunoSEQ multiplex PCR; TCRdb holds only in-frame clones, not every one. D and trimming come from the DNA, and the V and J calls and clone size come from that table. The sample includes over 200,000 clones, approximately 90% of them seen just once. Sequencing input: peripheral blood. The TCR was taken from a middle-aged woman who had recovered from COVID-19. This chain joins TRBV3-1 (or the pseudogene TRBV3-2) and TRBJ2-3; 8 nucleotides align to TRBD2. Here the CDR3 DNA reads TGTGCCAGCAGCCACTGGACTAGCCCTAGCACAGATACGCAGTATTTT. As protein: CASSHWTSPSTDTQYF.